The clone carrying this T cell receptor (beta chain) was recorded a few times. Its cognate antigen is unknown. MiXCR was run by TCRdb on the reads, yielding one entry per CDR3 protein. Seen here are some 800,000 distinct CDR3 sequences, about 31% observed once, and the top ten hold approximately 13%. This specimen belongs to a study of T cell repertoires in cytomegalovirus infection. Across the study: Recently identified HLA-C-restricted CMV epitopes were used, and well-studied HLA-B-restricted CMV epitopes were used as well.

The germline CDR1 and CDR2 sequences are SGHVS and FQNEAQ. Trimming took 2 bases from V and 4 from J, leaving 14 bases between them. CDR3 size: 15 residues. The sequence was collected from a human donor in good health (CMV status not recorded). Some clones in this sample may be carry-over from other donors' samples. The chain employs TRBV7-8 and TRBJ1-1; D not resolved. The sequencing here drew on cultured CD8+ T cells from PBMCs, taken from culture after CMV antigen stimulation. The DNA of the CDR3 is TGTGCCAGCAGCTTACAGTTGGACGCCTCCACTGAAGCTTTCTTT. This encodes CASSLQLDASTEAFF.